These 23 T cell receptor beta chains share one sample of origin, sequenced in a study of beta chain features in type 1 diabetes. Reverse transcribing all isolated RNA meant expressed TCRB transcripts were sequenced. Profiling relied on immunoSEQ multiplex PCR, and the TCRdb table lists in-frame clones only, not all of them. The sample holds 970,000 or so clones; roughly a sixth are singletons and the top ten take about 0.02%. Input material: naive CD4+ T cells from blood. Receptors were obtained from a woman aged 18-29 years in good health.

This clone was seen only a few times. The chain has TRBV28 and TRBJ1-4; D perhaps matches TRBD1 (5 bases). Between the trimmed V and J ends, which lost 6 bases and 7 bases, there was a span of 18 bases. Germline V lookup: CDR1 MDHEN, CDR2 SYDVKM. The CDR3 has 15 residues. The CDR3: CASRGVPSVAEKLFF. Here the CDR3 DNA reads TGTGCCAGCAGGGGGGTTCCCTCTGTTGCTGAAAAACTGTTTTTT.

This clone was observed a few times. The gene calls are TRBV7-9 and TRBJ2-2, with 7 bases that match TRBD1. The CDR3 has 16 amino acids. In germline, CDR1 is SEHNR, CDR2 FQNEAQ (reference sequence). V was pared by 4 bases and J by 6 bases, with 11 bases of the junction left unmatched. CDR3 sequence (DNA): TGTGCCAGCAGCTATCAGGGACAGACGAAGGCCGGGGAGCTGTTTTTT. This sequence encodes CASSYQGQTKAGELFF.

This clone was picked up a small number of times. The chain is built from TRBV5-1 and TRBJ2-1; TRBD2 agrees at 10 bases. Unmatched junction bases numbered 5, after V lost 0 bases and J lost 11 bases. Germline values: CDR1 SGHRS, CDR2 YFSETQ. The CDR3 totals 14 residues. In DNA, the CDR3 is TGCGCCAGCAGCTTGGCCGGGACTAGCGAGAAGCAGTTCTTC. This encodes CASSLAGTSEKQFF.

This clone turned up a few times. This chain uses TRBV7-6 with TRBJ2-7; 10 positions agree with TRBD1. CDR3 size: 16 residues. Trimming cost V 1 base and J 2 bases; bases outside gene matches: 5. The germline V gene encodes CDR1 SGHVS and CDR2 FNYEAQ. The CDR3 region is CASSLVSGTGAYEQYF. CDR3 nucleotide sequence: TGTGCCAGCAGCTTAGTGTCCGGGACAGGGGCCTACGAGCAGTACTTC.

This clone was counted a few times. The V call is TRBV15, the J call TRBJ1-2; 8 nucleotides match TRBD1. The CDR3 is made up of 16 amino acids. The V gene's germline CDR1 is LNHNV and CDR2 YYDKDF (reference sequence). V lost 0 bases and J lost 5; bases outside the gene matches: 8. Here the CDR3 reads CATSRETGGIAYGYTF. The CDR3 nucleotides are TGTGCCACCAGCAGAGAAACAGGGGGGATTGCTTATGGCTACACCTTC.

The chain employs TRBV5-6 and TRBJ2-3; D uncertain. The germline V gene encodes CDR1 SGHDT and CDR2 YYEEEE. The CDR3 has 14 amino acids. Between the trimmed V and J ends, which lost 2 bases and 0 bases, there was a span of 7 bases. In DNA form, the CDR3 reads TGTGCCAGCAGCTTCCGGGTGAGCACAGATACGCAGTATTTT. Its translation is CASSFRVSTDTQYF.

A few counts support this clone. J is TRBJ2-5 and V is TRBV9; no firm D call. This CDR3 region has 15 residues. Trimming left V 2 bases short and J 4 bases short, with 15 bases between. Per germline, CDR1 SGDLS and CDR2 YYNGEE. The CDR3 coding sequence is TGTGCCAGCAGCGTTTCTGCGGACGCCTCAGAGACCCAGTACTTC. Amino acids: CASSVSADASETQYF.

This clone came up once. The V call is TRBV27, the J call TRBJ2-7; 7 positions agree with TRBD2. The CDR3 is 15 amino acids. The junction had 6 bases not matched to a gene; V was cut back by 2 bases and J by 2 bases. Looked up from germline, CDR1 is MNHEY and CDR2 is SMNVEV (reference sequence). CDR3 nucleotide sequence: TGTGCCAGCAGTTTAACCAGGACTAGGCCCTACGAGCAGTACTTC. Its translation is CASSLTRTRPYEQYF.

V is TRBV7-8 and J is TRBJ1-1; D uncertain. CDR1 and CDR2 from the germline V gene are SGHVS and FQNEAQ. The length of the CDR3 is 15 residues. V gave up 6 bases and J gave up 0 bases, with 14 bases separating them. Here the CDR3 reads CASRSRGNMNTEAFF. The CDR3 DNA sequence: TGTGCCAGCAGGTCCCGAGGTAATATGAACACTGAAGCTTTCTTT.

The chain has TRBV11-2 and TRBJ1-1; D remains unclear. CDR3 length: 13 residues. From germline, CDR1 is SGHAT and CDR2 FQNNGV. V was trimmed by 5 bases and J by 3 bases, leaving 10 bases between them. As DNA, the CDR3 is TGTGCCAGCAGCAGAGCAGGTGACACTGAAGCTTTCTTT. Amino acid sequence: CASSRAGDTEAFF.

CDR3: CASTTGGFSYEQYF. Here the CDR3 DNA reads TGTGCCAGCACCACAGGGGGTTTTTCCTACGAGCAGTACTTC. The genes are TRBV28 and TRBJ2-7; 8 bases are shared with TRBD1. Trimming at V came to 7 bases and at J to 1 base, leaving 6 bases not matched to a gene. The CDR3 totals 14 residues. Germline V lookup: CDR1 MDHEN, CDR2 SYDVKM.

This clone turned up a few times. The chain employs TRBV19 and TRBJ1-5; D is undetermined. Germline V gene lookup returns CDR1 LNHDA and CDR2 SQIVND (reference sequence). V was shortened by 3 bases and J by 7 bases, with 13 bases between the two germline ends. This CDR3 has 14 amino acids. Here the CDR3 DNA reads TGTGCCAGTAGTATTAGCTGGGGTCGGCAGCCCCAGCATTTT. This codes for CASSISWGRQPQHF. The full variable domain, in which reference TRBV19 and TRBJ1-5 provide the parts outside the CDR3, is DGGITQSPKYLFRKEGQNVTLSCEQNLNHDAMYWYRQDPGQGLRLIYYSQIVNDFQKGDIAEGYSVSREKKESFPLTVTSAQKNPTAFYLCASSISWGRQPQHFGDGTRLSIL.

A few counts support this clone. In nucleotides, the CDR3 is TGTGCCAGCAGCTTAGGACTAGCGGGAGCGCATGCATGGGAGACCCAGTACTTC. This sequence encodes CASSLGLAGAHAWETQYF. The gene calls are TRBV7-9 and TRBJ2-5; 12 bases match TRBD2. The CDR3 loop spans 18 amino acids. Germline V lookup: CDR1 SEHNR, CDR2 FQNEAQ (reference sequence). Trimming cost V 1 base and J 5 bases; bases outside gene matches: 11.

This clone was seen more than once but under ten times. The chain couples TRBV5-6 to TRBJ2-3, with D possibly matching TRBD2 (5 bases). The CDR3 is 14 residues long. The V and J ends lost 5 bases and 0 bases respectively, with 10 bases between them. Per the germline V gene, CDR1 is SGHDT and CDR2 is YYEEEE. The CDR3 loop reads CASREGASTDTQYF. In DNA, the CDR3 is TGTGCCAGCAGAGAGGGTGCTAGCACAGATACGCAGTATTTT. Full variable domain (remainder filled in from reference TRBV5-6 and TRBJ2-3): DAGVTQSPTHLIKTRGQQVTLRCSPKSGHDTVSWYQQALGQGPQFIFQYYEEEERQRGNFPDRFSGHQFPNYSSELNVNALLLGDSALYLCASREGASTDTQYFGPGTRLTVL.

CDR3 in amino acids: CASSIGVGRRGQPQHF. The CDR3 DNA sequence: TGTGCCAGTAGTATCGGGGTTGGCAGGAGAGGGCAGCCCCAGCATTTT. The chain employs TRBV19 and TRBJ1-5; D remains ambiguous. The CDR3 runs to 16 residues. CDR1 is LNHDA and CDR2 is SQIVND in the germline V gene (reference sequence). Trimming left V 3 bases short and J 7 bases short, with 19 bases between.

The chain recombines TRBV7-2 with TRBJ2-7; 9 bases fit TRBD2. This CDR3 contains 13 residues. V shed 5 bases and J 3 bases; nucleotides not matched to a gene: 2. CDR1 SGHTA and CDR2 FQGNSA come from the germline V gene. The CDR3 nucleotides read TGTGCCAGCAGCCGACTAGCGGTCTACGAGCAGTACTTC. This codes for CASSRLAVYEQYF.

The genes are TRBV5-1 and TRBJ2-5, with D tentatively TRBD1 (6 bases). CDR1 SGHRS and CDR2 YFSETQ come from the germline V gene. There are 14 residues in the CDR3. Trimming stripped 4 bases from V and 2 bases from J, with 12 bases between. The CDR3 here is CASSRGQKQETQYF. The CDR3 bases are TGCGCCAGCAGCCGTGGACAGAAACAAGAGACCCAGTACTTC.

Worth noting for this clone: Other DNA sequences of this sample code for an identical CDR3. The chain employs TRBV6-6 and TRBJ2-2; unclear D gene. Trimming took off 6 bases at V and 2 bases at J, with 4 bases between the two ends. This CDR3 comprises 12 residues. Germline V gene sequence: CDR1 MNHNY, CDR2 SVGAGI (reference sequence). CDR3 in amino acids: CASRANTGELFF. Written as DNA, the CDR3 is TGTGCCAGCAGGGCTAACACCGGGGAGCTGTTTTTT.

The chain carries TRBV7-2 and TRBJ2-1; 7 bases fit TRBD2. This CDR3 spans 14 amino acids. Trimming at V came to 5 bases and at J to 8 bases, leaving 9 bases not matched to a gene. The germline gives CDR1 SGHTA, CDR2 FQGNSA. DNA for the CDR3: TGTGCCAGCAGCCGCCGGGGAGGGGTGTATGAGCAGTTCTTC. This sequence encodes CASSRRGGVYEQFF.

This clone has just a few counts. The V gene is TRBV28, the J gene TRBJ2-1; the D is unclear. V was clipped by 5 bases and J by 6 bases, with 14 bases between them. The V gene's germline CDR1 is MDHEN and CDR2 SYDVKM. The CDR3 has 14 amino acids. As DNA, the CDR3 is TGTGCCAGCAGTCCGCGATTAGTAACCAATGAGCAGTTCTTC. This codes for CASSPRLVTNEQFF.

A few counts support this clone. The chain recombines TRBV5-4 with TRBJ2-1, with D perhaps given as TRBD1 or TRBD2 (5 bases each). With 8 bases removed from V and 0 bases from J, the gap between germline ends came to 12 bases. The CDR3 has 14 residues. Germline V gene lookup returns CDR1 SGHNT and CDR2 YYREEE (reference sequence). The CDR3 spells CASLARGSYNEQFF. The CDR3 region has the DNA TGTGCCAGTTTAGCGAGGGGCTCCTACAATGAGCAGTTCTTC.

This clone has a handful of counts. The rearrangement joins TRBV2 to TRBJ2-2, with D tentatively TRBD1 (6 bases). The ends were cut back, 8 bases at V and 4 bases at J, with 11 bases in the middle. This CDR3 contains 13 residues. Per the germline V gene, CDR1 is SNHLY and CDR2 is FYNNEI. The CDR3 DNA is TGTGCCAGCCGACAGGCCTCCACCGGGGAGCTGTTTTTT. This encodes CASRQASTGELFF.

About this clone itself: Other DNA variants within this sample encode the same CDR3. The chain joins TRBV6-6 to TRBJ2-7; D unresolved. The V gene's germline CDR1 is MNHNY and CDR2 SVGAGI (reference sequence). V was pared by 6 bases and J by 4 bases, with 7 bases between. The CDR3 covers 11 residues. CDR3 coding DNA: TGTGCCAGCAGCGACTCGTACGAGCAGTACTTC. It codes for CASSDSYEQYF.